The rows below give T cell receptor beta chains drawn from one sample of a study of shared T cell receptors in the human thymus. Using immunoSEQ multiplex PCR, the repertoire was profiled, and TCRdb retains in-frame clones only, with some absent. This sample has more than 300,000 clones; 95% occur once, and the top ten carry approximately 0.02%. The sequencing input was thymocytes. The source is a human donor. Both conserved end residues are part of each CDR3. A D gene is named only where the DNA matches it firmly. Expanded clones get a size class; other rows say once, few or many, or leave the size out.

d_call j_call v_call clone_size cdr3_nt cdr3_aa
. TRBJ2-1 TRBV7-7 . TGTGCCAGCAGCCGGCGGAGCGGTAGTTTTCAGTTCTTC CASSRRSGSFQFF
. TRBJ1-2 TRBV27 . TGTGCCAGCAGCCGGGCGGCCTTAAACTATGGCTACACCTTC CASSRAALNYGYTF
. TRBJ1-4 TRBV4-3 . TGCGCCAGCAGCCAAGGCAGGGGTTTTAATGAAAAACTGTTTTTT CASSQGRGFNEKLFF
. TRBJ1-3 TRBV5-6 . TGTGCCAGCAGCTACTACCGGGATCTCTCTGGAAACACCATATATTTT CASSYYRDLSGNTIYF
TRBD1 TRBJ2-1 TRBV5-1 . TGCGCCAGCAGCTTGGGGACAGGGGAAGATGGTGAGCAGTTCTTC CASSLGTGEDGEQFF
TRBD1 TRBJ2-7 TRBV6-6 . TGTGCCAGCAGTCGACGGGAATCAGGGGGCTGGTACGAGCAGTACTTC CASSRRESGGWYEQYF
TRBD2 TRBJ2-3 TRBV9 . TGTGCCAGCAGCGAAGGGACTAGCGGGAGAGGAGGTACGCAGTATTTT CASSEGTSGRGGTQYF
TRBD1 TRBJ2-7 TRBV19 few TGTGCCAGTAGTCCTGCCGGACAGGGCTCCTACGAGCAGTACTTC CASSPAGQGSYEQYF
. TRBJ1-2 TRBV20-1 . TGCAGGGGACTAAGGAGTGGCTACACCTTC CRGLRSGYTF
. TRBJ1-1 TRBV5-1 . TGCGCCAGCAGAGGGTGGGGAGAAGAAGCTTTCTTT CASRGWGEEAFF
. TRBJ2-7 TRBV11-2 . TGTGCCAGCAGCAACCCGGGGAGCAGATACCTATTCATCTACGAGCAGTACTTC CASSNPGSRYLFIYEQYF
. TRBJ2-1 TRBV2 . TGTGCCAGCAGTGAATTTAGCGGCTCCTACAATGAGCAGTTCTTC CASSEFSGSYNEQFF
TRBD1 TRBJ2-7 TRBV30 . TGTGCCTGGAGCCTGGGACAGCCGTCCTACGAGCAGTACTTC CAWSLGQPSYEQYF
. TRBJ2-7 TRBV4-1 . TGCGCCAGCAGCCATCCCTCTGAGGGGGAGAAGCGGTACGAGCAGTACTTC CASSHPSEGEKRYEQYF
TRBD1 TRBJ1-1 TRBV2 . TGTGCCAAGGGGACTTCCCAGGGGGTAGACAGGAACACTGAAGCTTTCTTT CAKGTSQGVDRNTEAFF
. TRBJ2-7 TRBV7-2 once TGTGCCAGCAGCTTAGAGCAACGTCGCCCCTACGAGCAGTACTTC CASSLEQRRPYEQYF
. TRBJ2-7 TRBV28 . TGTGCCAGCAGTTTAAACCCCGAGGTGGAGCAGTACTTC CASSLNPEVEQYF
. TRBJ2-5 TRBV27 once TGTGCCAGCAGTCCCTACAGGGTACCAATCCAAGAGACCCAGTACTTC CASSPYRVPIQETQYF
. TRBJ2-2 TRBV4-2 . TGTGCCAGCAGCCAAGAATCCTTGATTGGGGGACCCGCGAACACCGGGGAGCTGTTTTTT CASSQESLIGGPANTGELFF
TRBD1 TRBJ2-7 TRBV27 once TGTGCCAGCAGGTCCCGGGACAGAAGCTACGAGCAGTACTTC CASRSRDRSYEQYF
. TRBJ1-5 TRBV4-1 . TGCGCCAGCAGCCCCTCGCCGCGGATCAATAGCAATCAGCCCCAGCATTTT CASSPSPRINSNQPQHF
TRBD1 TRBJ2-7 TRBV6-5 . TGTGCCAGCAGTTACTACCGACAGGGGCGCCCCTACGAGCAGTACTTC CASSYYRQGRPYEQYF
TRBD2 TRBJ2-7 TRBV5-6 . TGTGCCAGCAGCTTGGGTGGCGGGGGTTCCTACGAGCAGTACTTC CASSLGGGGSYEQYF
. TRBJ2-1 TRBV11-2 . TGTGCCAGCAGCCCCCCCCTGGGGCAGGACAATGAGCAGTTCTTC CASSPPLGQDNEQFF
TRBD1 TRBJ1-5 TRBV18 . TGTGCCAGCTCACCCCCTGGGACAGCAGATCAGCCCCAGCATTTT CASSPPGTADQPQHF
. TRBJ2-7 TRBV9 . TGTGCCGGCTTTTTGGGCGTGAGCTCCTACGAGCAGTACTTC CAGFLGVSSYEQYF
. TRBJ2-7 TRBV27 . TGTGCCAGCAGTTTTTCAAGGACCGCTTTCTACGAGCAGTACTTC CASSFSRTAFYEQYF
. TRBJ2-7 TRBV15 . TGTGCCACCAGCAGGGCCGGTCTCTACAGATCCTACGAGCAGTACTTC CATSRAGLYRSYEQYF
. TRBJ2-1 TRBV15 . TGTGCCACCAGCAGAGCTCTTACAGGGAGGGGGCAGTTCTTC CATSRALTGRGQFF
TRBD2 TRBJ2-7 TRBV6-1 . TGTGCCAGCAGTAGGACTAGCGGGCTGACGCTCGAGCAGTACTTC CASSRTSGLTLEQYF
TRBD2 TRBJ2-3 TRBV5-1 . TGCGCCAGCAGCTTGATCGGAGCGGGAGACACAGATACGCAGTATTTT CASSLIGAGDTDTQYF
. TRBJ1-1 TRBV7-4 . TGTGCCAGCAGCTTAGTCATCGGGGGCCGCAACACTGAAGCTTTCTTT CASSLVIGGRNTEAFF
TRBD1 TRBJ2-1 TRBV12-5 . TGTGCTAGTGGTTTATCCGGGACAGGGGGCTCCTACAATGAGCAGTTCTTC CASGLSGTGGSYNEQFF
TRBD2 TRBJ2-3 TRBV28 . TGTGCCAGCAGTTCTCTAGCGGGAGTATCAGATACGCAGTATTTT CASSSLAGVSDTQYF
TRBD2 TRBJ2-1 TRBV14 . TGTGCCAGCAGCCAATTCCGCGGGAGGGTCGATGAGCAGTTCTTC CASSQFRGRVDEQFF
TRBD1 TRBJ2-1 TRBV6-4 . TGTGCCAGCAGTGTGGGTTGGGACAGGGGCTACAATGAGCAGTTCTTC CASSVGWDRGYNEQFF
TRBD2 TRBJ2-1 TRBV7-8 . TGTGCCAGCAGCTTAGGGGTCTTAGGACTAGCGGGTGTAGATGAGCAGTTCTTC CASSLGVLGLAGVDEQFF
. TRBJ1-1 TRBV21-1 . TGTGCCAGCAGTTCCGGCAACACTGAAGCTTTCTTT CASSSGNTEAFF
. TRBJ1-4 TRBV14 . TGTGCCAGCAGCCAAGAGACCCTGGGAAGGAAAAAACTGTTTTTT CASSQETLGRKKLFF
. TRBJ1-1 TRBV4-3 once TGCGCCAGCAGCCAAGATTCCGTAGGGGACACTGAAGCTTTCTTT CASSQDSVGDTEAFF
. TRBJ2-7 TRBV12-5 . TGTGCTAGTGGTTTGATTAGCTTACTAGGGGAGACCTACGAGCAGTACTTC CASGLISLLGETYEQYF
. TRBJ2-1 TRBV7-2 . TGTGCCAGCAGGAAGAAGGGACGCAACGAGCAGTTCTTC CASRKKGRNEQFF
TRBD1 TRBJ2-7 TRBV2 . TGTGCCAGCAGTGAGCCGGACAGGGGACCCTACGAGCAGTACTTC CASSEPDRGPYEQYF
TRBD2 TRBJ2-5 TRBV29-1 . TGCAGCGTTGACAAACTAGCGGGAGGCGGAGAGACCCAGTACTTC CSVDKLAGGGETQYF